One T cell receptor (beta chain) is described in this entry. What it binds is not known. The germline gives CDR1 LGHDT, CDR2 YNNKEL (reference sequence). The V end lost 4 bases, the J end lost 1 base, and 22 bases lay between the germline ends. The CDR3 totals 18 residues. The data originate from a study of T cell responses to AZD1222 COVID-19 vaccine. Study-level background: Doses given second, at about 4 or about 12 weeks, were pooled. Whole-study findings and limits: Most donors were white British, females outnumbered males, and clonal diversity was possibly underestimated.

Profiling relied on immunoSEQ multiplex PCR, and the TCRdb table lists in-frame clones only, not all of them. The sample contains some 170,000 clones, 90% to 95% of which appear only once. Specimen: peripheral blood, collected on day 0 of AZD1222 vaccination. The chain has TRBV3-1 (or the pseudogene TRBV3-2) and TRBJ1-1; a possible D gene is TRBD1 (5 bases). The receptor was isolated from an adult in good health. CDR3 amino acids: CASSRGVVASTKNTEAFF. CDR3 nucleotide sequence: TGTGCCAGCAGCCGGGGCGTTGTGGCTTCGACGAAGAACACTGAAGCTTTCTTT.